The 29 T cell receptor beta chains below were found in one sample sequenced in a study of blood T cell repertoires in COVID-19. Measured with immunoSEQ multiplex PCR; TCRdb has only the in-frame clones, and not every one. The table records hundreds of thousands of clones, around 85% of them present only once. The sequenced sample consisted of peripheral blood. Every receptor here comes from a man older than 75 with acute or convalescent COVID-19.

CDR3 region: CASSSSGRKSYNEQFF. The CDR3 DNA follows: TGTGCCAGCAGTTCTAGCGGGAGGAAAAGCTACAATGAGCAGTTCTTC. The chain recombines TRBV28 with TRBJ2-1; 11 nucleotides line up with TRBD2. Germline trimming cut 4 bases from V and 3 bases from J; bases unmatched to any gene: 5. CDR3 length: 16 residues. Per germline, CDR1 MDHEN and CDR2 SYDVKM.

The chain carries TRBV2 and TRBJ1-5; the match to TRBD1 covers 7 bases. V shed 7 bases, J shed 3 bases, and the junction held 9 bases outside the gene matches. This CDR3 has 15 amino acids. Germline V gives CDR1 SNHLY, CDR2 FYNNEI. DNA for the CDR3: TGTGCCAGCAAACTAACAGGGGAGGACAATCAGCCCCAGCATTTT. Residues: CASKLTGEDNQPQHF. The variable domain in full, completed from reference TRBV2 and TRBJ1-5, reads EPEVTQTPSHQVTQMGQEVILRCVPISNHLYFYWYRQILGQKVEFLVSFYNNEISEKSEIFDDQFSVERPDGSNFTLKIRSTKLEDSAMYFCASKLTGEDNQPQHFGDGTRLSIL.

The rearrangement uses TRBV21-1 and TRBJ2-7; the table's D call, TRBD1, has no DNA check behind it. TRBV21-1 corresponds to a pseudogene. The CDR3 extends over 13 amino acids. DNA for the CDR3: TGTGCCAGCAGCAAGTGGCAGTCCTACGAGCAGTACTTC. This translates into CASSKWQSYEQYF.

The V call is TRBV24-1, the J call TRBJ2-7; 7 bases fit TRBD1. Germline CDR1 and CDR2: KGHDR and SFDVKD. V was clipped by 1 base and J by 6 bases; unmatched bases: 5. The CDR3 contains 14 residues. The CDR3 here is CATSDFRTGGEQYF. The CDR3 DNA reads TGTGCCACCAGTGATTTTAGGACAGGCGGCGAGCAGTACTTC.

V usage is TRBV5-4 and J usage is TRBJ1-2; a possible D gene is TRBD1 (6 bases). The germline V gene encodes CDR1 SGHNT and CDR2 YYREEE (reference sequence). V lost 4 bases and J lost 0, with 10 bases in between. CDR3 length: 14 residues. The CDR3 DNA reads as TGTGCCAGCAGCGAACAGGGAGCTAACTATGGCTACACCTTC. This gives the protein CASSEQGANYGYTF. Full variable domain (outside the CDR3, taken from reference TRBV5-4 and TRBJ1-2): ETGVTQSPTHLIKTRGQQVTLRCSSQSGHNTVSWYQQALGQGPQFIFQYYREEENGRGNFPPRFSGLQFPNYSSELNVNALELDDSALYLCASSEQGANYGYTFGSGTRLTVV.

V and J are TRBV4-2 and TRBJ1-1; D not resolved. This CDR3 contains 14 residues. V was cut by 5 bases and J by 1 base, with 11 bases left in between. Germline CDR1 reads LGHNA; CDR2 reads YNFKEQ. For the CDR3, the DNA is TGTGCCAGCAGCACTGACCGAGGGAACACTGAAGCTTTCTTT. As protein: CASSTDRGNTEAFF.

The chain is built from TRBV19 and TRBJ1-5; TRBD1 aligns across 7 bases. V dropped 3 bases and J dropped 2; count of bases not matched to a gene: 7. This CDR3 has 16 residues. The germline V gene has CDR1 LNHDA and CDR2 SQIVND (reference sequence). The CDR3 DNA is TGTGCCAGTAGTATTCAAAGGGGGCACGGCAATCAGCCCCAGCATTTT. This translates into CASSIQRGHGNQPQHF.

J is TRBJ2-3 and V is TRBV5-1, with 12 bases aligning to TRBD2. The CDR3 runs 16 residues. V shed 6 bases, J shed 5 bases, and the junction held 10 bases outside the gene matches. Looked up from germline, CDR1 is SGHRS and CDR2 is YFSETQ. The CDR3 spells CASTRTSGARGDTQYF. DNA of the CDR3: TGCGCCAGCACCCGGACTAGCGGGGCCAGGGGAGATACGCAGTATTTT.

In this sample, this clone turned up a few times. The chain is built from TRBV3-1 (or the pseudogene TRBV3-2) and TRBJ1-5, with D possibly matching TRBD1 (6 bases). V lost 3 bases, J lost 7 bases, and 7 bases lay in between. The CDR3 loop spans 12 amino acids. Germline values: CDR1 LGHDT, CDR2 YNNKEL (reference sequence). The CDR3 region has the DNA TGTGCCAGCAGCCACAGGGGCCAGCCCCAGCATTTT. Its protein is CASSHRGQPQHF.

V usage is TRBV7-6 and J usage is TRBJ1-1, with a tentative D call TRBD1 (5 bases). Germline lookup yields CDR1 SGHVS and CDR2 FNYEAQ. V was clipped by 5 bases and J by 0 bases, with 7 bases between them. This CDR3 is built from 13 residues. The DNA of the CDR3 is TGTGCCAGCAGCCGACAGTTGAACACTGAAGCTTTCTTT. Its protein is CASSRQLNTEAFF.

The rearrangement joins TRBV19 to TRBJ2-5, with TRBD2 matching over 7 bases. The CDR3 spans 15 residues. Looked up from germline, CDR1 is LNHDA and CDR2 is SQIVND (reference sequence). The V segment lost 4 bases and the J segment 4 bases; nucleotides outside the gene matches: 9. The CDR3 bases are TGTGCCAGTAGTAAGAACGGCGGGGGTCGAGAGACCCAGTACTTC. Its translation is CASSKNGGGRETQYF. Complete variable domain (other parts from reference TRBV19 and TRBJ2-5): DGGITQSPKYLFRKEGQNVTLSCEQNLNHDAMYWYRQDPGQGLRLIYYSQIVNDFQKGDIAEGYSVSREKKESFPLTVTSAQKNPTAFYLCASSKNGGGRETQYFGPGTRLLVL.

J is TRBJ2-7 and V is TRBV6-5; 14 bases line up with TRBD2. The CDR3 has 15 amino acids. CDR1 MNHEY and CDR2 SVGAGI come from the germline V gene. V was pared by 5 bases and J by 6 bases, with 6 bases of the junction left unmatched. In nucleotides, the CDR3 is TGTGCCAGCAGTCCGGGGACTAGCGGGAGCAGCGAGCAGTACTTC. Translated, it gives CASSPGTSGSSEQYF.

The CDR3 sequence: CASSNRDRGADTQYF. The CDR3 coding sequence is TGTGCCAGCAGTAACCGGGACAGGGGCGCAGATACGCAGTATTTT. The chain joins TRBV6-6 to TRBJ2-3, with 10 bases lining up with TRBD1. V lost 5 bases and J lost 4; bases outside the gene matches: 6. Germline CDR1 reads MNHNY; CDR2 reads SVGAGI (reference sequence). The CDR3 runs 15 residues.

This CDR3 reads CATSVWGGDRVSYEQYF. As DNA, the CDR3 is TGTGCCACCAGTGTCTGGGGGGGGGACAGGGTCTCCTACGAGCAGTACTTC. The chain links TRBV24-1 to TRBJ2-7; TRBD1 matches 9 bases. The length of the CDR3 is 17 residues. The germline V gene has CDR1 KGHDR and CDR2 SFDVKD. V was pared by 5 bases and J by 0 bases, with 10 bases of the junction left unmatched.

The rearrangement uses TRBV19 and TRBJ1-6, with unresolved D. This CDR3 spans 15 amino acids. V dropped 5 bases and J dropped 6 bases, with 14 bases sitting between them. CDR1 is LNHDA and CDR2 is SQIVND in the germline V gene (reference sequence). The CDR3 coding sequence is TGTGCCAGTAGTGACACTCTCCTGGGTAATTCACCCCTCCACTTT. It encodes CASSDTLLGNSPLHF.

This rearrangement joins TRBV25-1 to TRBJ1-6; D remains unclear. V was cut by 3 bases and J by 3 bases, with 12 bases left in between. CDR1 MGHDK and CDR2 SYGVNS come from the germline V gene. This CDR3 spans 16 amino acids. CDR3 residues: CASSEGGKSYNSPLHF. The CDR3, as DNA: TGTGCCAGCAGTGAGGGCGGGAAAAGCTATAATTCACCCCTCCACTTT.

The chain employs TRBV19 and TRBJ1-2; possible D gene TRBD1, 6 bases. The ends were cut back, 1 base at V and 5 bases at J, with 20 bases in the middle. Germline CDR1 reads LNHDA; CDR2 reads SQIVND (reference sequence). CDR3 length: 17 residues. Here the CDR3 reads CASSIGPLGAHYYGYTF. Here the CDR3 DNA reads TGTGCCAGTAGTATAGGCCCCCTGGGGGCCCACTATTATGGCTACACCTTC.

CDR3 sequence: CASSLLSQPQHF. As DNA, the CDR3 is TGTGCCAGCAGCTTGTTATCCCAGCCCCAGCATTTT. This chain joins TRBV5-8 and TRBJ1-5, with D uncertain. This CDR3 is 12 amino acids long. Germline-derived CDR1 and CDR2 are SGHTS and YDEGEE. The V gene lost 1 base and the J gene lost 7 bases, with 6 bases spanning the gap.

The chain recombines TRBV4-2 with TRBJ2-3; D is ambiguous. The CDR3 is 15 amino acids. Trimming took 1 base from V and 0 from J, leaving 8 bases between them. Germline CDR1 LGHNA, CDR2 YNFKEQ. This chain's CDR3 is CASSQGHGSTDTQYF. CDR3 sequence (DNA): TGTGCCAGCAGCCAAGGCCACGGGAGCACAGATACGCAGTATTTT.

The V and J genes are TRBV30 and TRBJ1-3; no firm D call. The CDR3 is 13 amino acids. The germline V gene encodes CDR1 GTSNPN and CDR2 SVGIG (reference sequence). V was trimmed by 7 bases and J by 1 base, leaving 11 bases between them. The CDR3 coding sequence is TGTGCCTCTCAACGGAGTTCTGGAAACACCATATATTTT. Protein: CASQRSSGNTIYF.

This sequence joins TRBV7-6 and TRBJ2-1; 10 bases map to TRBD1. Germline V gene lookup returns CDR1 SGHVS and CDR2 FNYEAQ. This CDR3 comprises 16 residues. V dropped 5 bases and J dropped 0; count of bases not matched to a gene: 4. The CDR3: CASSPRQGASYNEQFF. The CDR3 DNA reads as TGTGCCAGCAGCCCCAGACAGGGGGCCTCCTACAATGAGCAGTTCTTC.

The chain combines TRBV5-6 with TRBJ1-2; 9 nucleotides agree with TRBD1. The germline CDR1 and CDR2 sequences are SGHDT and YYEEEE. V lost 4 bases, J lost 8 bases, and 6 bases stayed unmatched. This CDR3 has 13 amino acids. CDR3 coding DNA: TGTGCCAGCAGCCCGACAGGGGGAGGAGGCTACACCTTC. As protein: CASSPTGGGGYTF.

CDR3 amino acids: CASAAGRRETQYF. As DNA, the CDR3 is TGTGCCAGCGCGGCAGGCCGGAGGGAGACCCAGTACTTC. The chain joins TRBV19 to TRBJ2-5, with D possibly matching TRBD2 (5 bases). This CDR3 spans 13 amino acids. The V gene's germline CDR1 is LNHDA and CDR2 SQIVND (reference sequence). V was shortened by 9 bases and J by 5 bases, with 16 bases between the two germline ends.

The chain combines TRBV28 with TRBJ2-7; D possibly corresponds to TRBD1 (5 bases). The V and J ends lost 6 bases and 1 base respectively, with 10 bases between them. This CDR3 contains 13 residues. Germline V gene data show CDR1 as MDHEN and CDR2 as SYDVKM. CDR3 in amino acids: CASSQGASYEQYF. The DNA of the CDR3 is TGTGCCAGCAGCCAAGGGGCTTCCTACGAGCAGTACTTC.

This rearrangement joins TRBV10-3 to TRBJ1-5; D perhaps matches TRBD1 (6 bases). Looked up from germline, CDR1 is ENHRY and CDR2 is SYGVKD. There are 16 residues in the CDR3. Trimming removed 3 bases from V and 1 base from J, with 13 bases in between. The CDR3 here is CAISDRQGKSNQPQHF. In DNA, the CDR3 is TGTGCCATCAGTGATCGGCAGGGGAAAAGCAATCAGCCCCAGCATTTT.

This clone was recorded once. The rearrangement uses TRBV7-9 and TRBJ2-7; tentative D call: TRBD1 (5 bases). V gave up 1 base and J gave up 1 base, with 11 bases separating them. Germline values: CDR1 SEHNR, CDR2 FQNEAQ (reference sequence). The CDR3 consists of 15 residues. CDR3 in DNA: TGTGCCAGCAGCTTAGAAGGGGAATGGTCCTACGAGCAGTACTTC. Protein product: CASSLEGEWSYEQYF.

The V gene is TRBV5-5, the J gene TRBJ2-3, with D perhaps matching TRBD1 (6 bases). Trimming took off 4 bases at V and 8 bases at J, with 32 bases between the two ends. CDR3 length: 19 residues. Germline values: CDR1 SGHKS, CDR2 YYEKEE (reference sequence). CDR3 residues: CASSTRQVRGASKPVTQYF. DNA for the CDR3: TGTGCCAGCAGCACTCGACAGGTCCGTGGCGCCAGCAAGCCCGTTACGCAGTATTTT.

The chain joins TRBV5-8 to TRBJ2-3, with a weak D call TRBD1 (5 bases). This CDR3 is 14 amino acids long. Trimming took off 4 bases at V and 3 bases at J, with 12 bases between the two ends. Germline-derived CDR1 and CDR2 are SGHTS and YDEGEE. The CDR3: CASSNRQKTDTQYF. DNA for the CDR3: TGTGCCAGCAGCAACCGACAGAAAACAGATACGCAGTATTTT.

As for this clone: A read error may account for a junction end that differs from germline. This sequence joins TRBV30 and TRBJ1-2; D remains unclear. The CDR3 sequence is 17 residues long. The V gene's germline CDR1 is GTSNPN and CDR2 SVGIG (reference sequence). The CDR3 region is CAWSVAGTGLLRLAQSF. In nucleotides, the CDR3 is TGTGCCTGGAGTGTGGCCGGAACCGGGCTTTTGCGCCTAGCCCAGTCTTTC.